Included here is one TCR beta chain sequence, with context. Frozen-stored PBMCs produced roughly 2 micrograms of genomic DNA for TCR beta libraries. Researchers set a sequencing depth target of 1 in 200,000 to 1 in 1 million T cells. Measured with immunoSEQ multiplex PCR; TCRdb has only the in-frame clones, and not every one. Of around 330,000 clones in the sample, roughly two thirds are singletons; the top ten hold 5% to 6.5%. This CDR3 comprises 15 residues. Germline CDR1 SGHAT, CDR2 FQNNGV. Trimming removed 4 bases from V and 4 bases from J; junction bases left unmatched: 6. This specimen belongs to a study of cytotoxic CD8 clonotypes in ibrutinib-treated CLL.

The J gene is TRBJ2-7, the V gene TRBV11-2, with TRBD2 matching over 11 bases. The sequence was obtained from a human donor with chronic lymphocytic leukemia. Sample: PBMCs, taken after 36 months of ibrutinib treatment. CDR3 nucleotides: TGTGCCAGCAGCTCCCCGACTAGCGGGAAATACGAGCAGTACTTC. Amino acid sequence: CASSSPTSGKYEQYF.